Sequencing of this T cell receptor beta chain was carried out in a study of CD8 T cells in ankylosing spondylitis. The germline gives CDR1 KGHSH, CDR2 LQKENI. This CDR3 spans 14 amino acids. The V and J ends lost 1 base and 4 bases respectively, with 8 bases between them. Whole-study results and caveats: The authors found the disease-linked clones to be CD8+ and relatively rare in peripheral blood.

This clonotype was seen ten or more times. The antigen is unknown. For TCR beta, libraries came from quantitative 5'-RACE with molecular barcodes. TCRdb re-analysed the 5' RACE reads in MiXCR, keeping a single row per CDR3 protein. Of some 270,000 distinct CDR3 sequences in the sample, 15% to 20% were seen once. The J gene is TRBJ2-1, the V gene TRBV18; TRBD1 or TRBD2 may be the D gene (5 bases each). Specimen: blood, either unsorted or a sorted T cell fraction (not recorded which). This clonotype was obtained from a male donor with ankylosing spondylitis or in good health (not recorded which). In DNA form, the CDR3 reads TGTGCCAGCTCACCACATTGGGGGTACAATGAGCAGTTCTTC. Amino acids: CASSPHWGYNEQFF.